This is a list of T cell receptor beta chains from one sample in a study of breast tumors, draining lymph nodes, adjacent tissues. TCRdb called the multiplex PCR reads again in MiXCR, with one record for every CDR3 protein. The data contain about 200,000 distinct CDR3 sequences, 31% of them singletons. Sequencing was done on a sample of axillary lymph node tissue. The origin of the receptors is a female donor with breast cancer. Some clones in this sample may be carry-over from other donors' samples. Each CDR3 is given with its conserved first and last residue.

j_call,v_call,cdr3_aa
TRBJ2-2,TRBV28,CASSLERANEATGELFF
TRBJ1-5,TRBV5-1,CASSLSPDSNQPQHF
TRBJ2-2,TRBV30,CAWSDGYTGELFF
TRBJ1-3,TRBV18,CASSPDSQIGNTIYF
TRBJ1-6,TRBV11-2,CASSLAGWNSPLHF
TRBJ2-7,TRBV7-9,CASSRSSNEQYF
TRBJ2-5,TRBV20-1,CSASGLAVYQETQYF
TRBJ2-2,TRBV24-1,CATSDFKGLNTGELFF
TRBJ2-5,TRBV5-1,CASSLEGRGDTQYF
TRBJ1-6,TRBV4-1,CASSQTAGTVYNSPLHF
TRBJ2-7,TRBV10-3,CATSELGPTKDVQYF
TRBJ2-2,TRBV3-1,CPSRGTGELFF
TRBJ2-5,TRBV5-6,CASSLQGWRETQYF
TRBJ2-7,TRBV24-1,CATSRQGSYEQYF
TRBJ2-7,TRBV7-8,CASRLGLVPYEQYF
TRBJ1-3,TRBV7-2,CASSVRQRNTIYF
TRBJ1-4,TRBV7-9,CASSRAGTAATNEKLFF
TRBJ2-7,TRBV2,CASRGISYEQYF